These T cell receptor beta chains were read from a single sample in a study of shared clonotypes between healthy human individuals. Data came from immunoSEQ multiplex PCR; TCRdb stores just in-frame clones and leaves some out. The table lists a few million clones, over 90% of them singletons. Material for sequencing was naive CD4+ T cells from PBMCs. All receptors derive from a man aged 18 to 30 in good health. Some clones in this sample may be carry-over from other donors' samples. Both conserved end residues are part of each CDR3. A D gene is named only where the DNA matches it firmly. The listing skips clone size in some rows; elsewhere it reads once, few, many or a size class.

clone_size	d_call	v_call	j_call	cdr3_nt	cdr3_aa
.	.	TRBV30	TRBJ1-4	TGTGCCTGGAGTCTAGGGCCTAATGAAAAACTGTTTTTT	CAWSLGPNEKLFF
.	TRBD2	TRBV28	TRBJ2-3	TGTGCCAGCAGGGGGACTAGCGGGGCTAGCACAGATACGCAGTATTTT	CASRGTSGASTDTQYF
.	TRBD2	TRBV11-2	TRBJ2-5	TGTGCCAGCAGCGGCCCACTACTAGCGGAAGAGACCCAGTACTTC	CASSGPLLAEETQYF
.	.	TRBV5-4	TRBJ2-3	TGTGCCAGCAGCTTACCCGGGGCAGATACGCAGTATTTT	CASSLPGADTQYF
.	TRBD1	TRBV6-6	TRBJ2-7	TGTGCCAGCAGTACGGGACAGTCAAGCTCCTACGAGCAGTACTTC	CASSTGQSSSYEQYF
.	.	TRBV28	TRBJ2-7	TGTGCCAGCAGCACAGGTAACTCCTACGAGCAGTACTTC	CASSTGNSYEQYF
.	.	TRBV9	TRBJ1-2	TGTGCCAGCAGCGTAGCTGAGGGGGTTAACTATGGCTACACCTTC	CASSVAEGVNYGYTF
few	TRBD1	TRBV2	TRBJ1-1	TGTGCCAGCAGCCCCAGGGGGCCGTCAAACACTGAAGCTTTCTTT	CASSPRGPSNTEAFF
once	.	TRBV4-3	TRBJ1-2	TGCGCCAGCAGCCAGATCCCATCCAGGATGGGCTACACCTTC	CASSQIPSRMGYTF
.	TRBD1	TRBV4-1	TRBJ2-7	TGCGCCAGCAGCCATCTTCATCACCGGGACAGGGGGGGCGAGCAGTACTTC	CASSHLHHRDRGGEQYF
.	TRBD2	TRBV28	TRBJ2-7	TGTGCCAGCAGTTCCCAAGCGGGAGGATTTTACGAGCAGTACTTC	CASSSQAGGFYEQYF
.	.	TRBV7-9	TRBJ1-4	TGTGCCAGCAGCCCCCAGGTGGGAAACAGCCGAGGGACTAATGAAAAACTGTTTTTT	CASSPQVGNSRGTNEKLFF
few	.	TRBV21-1	TRBJ1-5	TGTGCCAGCAGCAAAGGGGCAGCCAGTCAGCCCCAGCATTTT	CASSKGAASQPQHF
.	.	TRBV6-5	TRBJ1-1	TGTGCCAGCAGTTACCCGGGAGTTAGGACTGAAGCTTTCTTT	CASSYPGVRTEAFF
.	.	TRBV4-1	TRBJ1-2	TGCGCCAGCAGCCAAGGGGCGTGGGGGAGCGAGGTCGGCTATGGCTACACCTTC	CASSQGAWGSEVGYGYTF
.	.	TRBV5-6	TRBJ2-7	TGTGCCAGCAGCTTGACGCAGGGTTCCTACGAGCAGTACTTC	CASSLTQGSYEQYF
.	TRBD2	TRBV6-4	TRBJ2-7	TGTGCCAGCAGTGACCGGGCGGGAGGGCCCCACGAGCAGTACTTC	CASSDRAGGPHEQYF
.	.	TRBV29-1	TRBJ2-7	TGCAGCGTTCGCCACGGATCGGTTAACTCCTACGAGCAGTACTTC	CSVRHGSVNSYEQYF
.	.	TRBV28	TRBJ2-3	TGTGCCAGCAGTTCCGCTAGGGTCACAGATACGCAGTATTTT	CASSSARVTDTQYF
.	.	TRBV28	TRBJ2-3	TGTGCCAGCAGGCGATACGGGACAGATACGCAGTATTTT	CASRRYGTDTQYF
.	.	TRBV5-1	TRBJ1-1	TGCGCCAGCAGCTTGCCCCGAACAGGCAAGGACACTGAAGCTTTCTTT	CASSLPRTGKDTEAFF
.	.	TRBV27	TRBJ1-1	TGTGCCAGCAGTTTATATGGGGTGGCGAACACTGAAGCTTTCTTT	CASSLYGVANTEAFF
.	TRBD1	TRBV28	TRBJ2-2	TGTGCCAGCAGTTTATTCAAGGGGGCGGGCGGGGAGCTGTTTTTT	CASSLFKGAGGELFF
.	.	TRBV14	TRBJ1-3	TGTGCCAGCAGGCGGACGGCTGGAAACACCATATATTTT	CASRRTAGNTIYF
.	.	TRBV6-1	TRBJ1-5	TGTGCCAGCAGTGAAGCGGTCGTTGGAGATCAGCCCCAGCATTTT	CASSEAVVGDQPQHF
.	TRBD1	TRBV15	TRBJ1-2	TGTGCCACCAGCAAACAGACAGGGTTTGGCTACACCTTC	CATSKQTGFGYTF
few	.	TRBV29-1	TRBJ1-1	TGCAGTGTAAGAATGAACACTGAAGCTTTCTTT	CSVRMNTEAFF
.	.	TRBV7-2	TRBJ2-7	TGTGCCAGCAGCTTCCATTTTAGCGAGCAGTACTTC	CASSFHFSEQYF
.	.	TRBV5-5	TRBJ1-3	TGTGCCAGCAGCCCCCGGTCGGGGCAATCTGGAAACACCATATATTTT	CASSPRSGQSGNTIYF
once	.	TRBV12-2	TRBJ2-7	TGTGCAAGTCGCTTAATCGGACTGACACTTACCTACGAGCAGTACTTC	CASRLIGLTLTYEQYF
.	TRBD1	TRBV7-9	TRBJ1-4	TGTGCCAGCAGCCGGGACAGGGGTAATGAAAAACTGTTTTTT	CASSRDRGNEKLFF
.	TRBD2	TRBV28	TRBJ2-1	TGTGCCAGCAGTAGACTAGCGGGAGTCGATGAGCAGTTCTTC	CASSRLAGVDEQFF
.	TRBD1	TRBV5-1	TRBJ1-5	TGCGCCAGCAGCTTGGGACAGGGGGAGGGTCAGCCCCAGCATTTT	CASSLGQGEGQPQHF
.	.	TRBV6-5	TRBJ1-1	TGTGCCAGCAGTTACTCGAGCCGGTTGGACACTGAAGCTTTCTTT	CASSYSSRLDTEAFF
.	TRBD1	TRBV25-1	TRBJ2-1	TGTGCCAGCAGCCAGACAGGGGAGACGGATGAGCAGTTCTTC	CASSQTGETDEQFF
.	.	TRBV29-1	TRBJ2-3	TGCAGCGTTGGTAAAGGGTCTCGCACAGATACGCAGTATTTT	CSVGKGSRTDTQYF
.	TRBD2	TRBV11-2	TRBJ2-2	TGTGCCAGCAGCTTCGGCGGGAGACACACCGGGGAGCTGTTTTTT	CASSFGGRHTGELFF
.	.	TRBV4-1	TRBJ2-7	TGCGCCAGCAGCCAAGATTATCGCCAAAACTCCTACGAGCAGTACTTC	CASSQDYRQNSYEQYF
.	.	TRBV27	TRBJ2-7	TGTGCCAGCAGTCCCCGGGTAGCGGTAATCTACGAGCAGTACTTC	CASSPRVAVIYEQYF
.	TRBD2	TRBV7-8	TRBJ2-5	TGTGCCAGCAGCTTATATGGACTAGCGGCCAACGGGCAGTACTTC	CASSLYGLAANGQYF
.	TRBD2	TRBV7-9	TRBJ2-3	TGTGCCAGCAGTCATACTAGCGGGAGGGGAGATACGCAGTATTTT	CASSHTSGRGDTQYF
.	TRBD2	TRBV10-3	TRBJ2-1	TGTGCCATCAGTAGAAGTCTAGCGGGTGTCGTATCCTACAATGAGCAGTTCTTC	CAISRSLAGVVSYNEQFF
.	.	TRBV4-1	TRBJ1-5	TGCGCCAGCAGCCAAACTGGACTCCCTAGCAATCAGCCCCAGCATTTT	CASSQTGLPSNQPQHF
.	TRBD1	TRBV30	TRBJ1-5	TGTGCCTGGAGAAGCAGGGGGTTTCAGCCCCAGCATTTT	CAWRSRGFQPQHF
.	.	TRBV28	TRBJ1-1	TGTGCCAGCAGTCCTGGGGCAGCGCCTGAAGCTTTCTTT	CASSPGAAPEAFF
.	.	TRBV4-1	TRBJ1-2	TGCGCCAGCAGCCACCCGGGGGGGGCAGGCGGCTACACCTTC	CASSHPGGAGGYTF
.	.	TRBV6-1	TRBJ2-3	TGTGCCAGCAAAGGGAAGATCACAGATACGCAGTATTTT	CASKGKITDTQYF
.	.	TRBV28	TRBJ2-3	TGTGCCAGCAGTTTGAGGTATGCCGGTAGCACAGATACGCAGTATTTT	CASSLRYAGSTDTQYF
.	.	TRBV9	TRBJ1-2	TGTGCCAGCAGCGGGCAGGGGTCTGGCTACACCTTC	CASSGQGSGYTF
.	TRBD1	TRBV5-8	TRBJ1-1	TGTGCCAGCAGCCCCTCATACCGGGACAGGGGCCCCACTGAAGCTTTCTTT	CASSPSYRDRGPTEAFF
.	.	TRBV6-6	TRBJ1-1	TGTGCCAGCCGAGGGTACGTGGCCACTGAAGCTTTCTTT	CASRGYVATEAFF
.	.	TRBV7-3	TRBJ2-2	TGTGCCAGCAGCTTAAATAGGCTAACTAACACCGGGGAGCTGTTTTTT	CASSLNRLTNTGELFF
.	TRBD1	TRBV30	TRBJ1-2	TGTGCCTGTTACAGGGGCCAGAACTATGGCTACACCTTC	CACYRGQNYGYTF
few	.	TRBV14	TRBJ1-1	TGTGCCACCCAAGACCTTTGGAACACTGAAGCTTTCTTT	CATQDLWNTEAFF
once	TRBD1	TRBV4-1	TRBJ2-7	TGCGCCAGCACCTTGGGCCGGGACAGGGGCTATTACGAGCAGTACTTC	CASTLGRDRGYYEQYF
.	.	TRBV21-1	TRBJ2-3	TGTGCCAGCAGCCAGGAGAGACAGGATTCAGATACGCAGTATTTT	CASSQERQDSDTQYF
.	.	TRBV25-1	TRBJ2-4	TGTGCCAGCAGAGCGGGACAGCTAGCCAAAAACATTCAGTACTTC	CASRAGQLAKNIQYF
.	.	TRBV19	TRBJ2-2	TGTGCCACCATGGACTGGTCCGGGGAGCTGTTTTTT	CATMDWSGELFF
.	TRBD1	TRBV7-3	TRBJ2-1	TGTGCCAGCAGCTTAACTGGGACAGCCGAGCATGAGCAGTTCTTC	CASSLTGTAEHEQFF